The T cell receptor beta chain described here comes from a study of shared clonotypes between healthy human individuals. This CDR3 has 17 residues. The ends lost 7 bases at V and 1 base at J; junction bases unmatched: 15. CDR1 and CDR2 (germline): SGHTA, FQGNSA. The assay ran at deep level. Several immunoSEQ plates held equal portions of the genomic DNA taken from each subset. In the original analysis: ImmunoSEQ yielded junction-only sequences lacking quality scores, so filtering differed. Sequencing used immunoSEQ multiplex PCR; TCRdb keeps in-frame clones, though not all of them. V, J and clone size reflect that table, while D and trimming were determined from the DNA. Of approximately 510,000 clones listed, 79% are singletons.

Specimen: PBMCs. This rearrangement joins TRBV7-2 to TRBJ2-5, with 7 bases aligning to TRBD1. The TCR was taken from a middle-aged woman in good health. Some clones in this sample may be carry-over from other donors' samples. This chain's CDR3 is CASTGTDYGWGQETQYF. The DNA for the CDR3 is TGTGCCAGCACTGGGACAGACTATGGGTGGGGCCAAGAGACCCAGTACTTC.